This section outlines one T cell receptor (beta chain) sequence together with its context. The target antigen is unknown. The sample comes from a study of shared clonotypes between healthy human individuals. In the study overall: Participating donors consisted of two women and a few men aged 18 to 49. Findings and caveats of the study: Clonotype sharing among the donors was expected to vary with sequencing depth. Limited genetic and exposure-history diversity came from having few donors.

Losses at the gene ends were 2 bases for V and 6 bases for J; bases not matched to a gene: 4. CDR3 length equals 14 residues. The V gene's germline CDR1 is SGHNT and CDR2 YYREEE (reference sequence). It was across several immunoSEQ plates that each subset's genomic DNA was evenly split. The protocol was immunoSEQ multiplex PCR, while the TCRdb copy is restricted to in-frame clones and leaves out a portion. The sample contains fewer than 600,000 clones, roughly 77% of which appear only once. The TCR sequence derives from a woman in her forties in good health. Some clones in this sample may be carry-over from other donors' samples. Sequenced material: PBMCs. The chain combines TRBV5-4 with TRBJ2-3, with 9 bases matching TRBD2. CDR3 nucleotide sequence: TGTGCCAGCAGCTTAGAGCGGGGGGTGGATACGCAGTATTTT. This codes for CASSLERGVDTQYF.